This note documents a single T cell receptor beta chain sequence. This entry is derived from a study of blood T cell repertoires in COVID-19. The CDR3 is made up of 13 amino acids. Germline V gene lookup returns CDR1 MNHEY and CDR2 SVGAGI. The ends lost 5 bases at V and 6 bases at J; junction bases unmatched: 5. Sequenced by immunoSEQ multiplex PCR; TCRdb stores in-frame clones only, minus some. This sample has around 200,000 clones; roughly nine tenths occur once, and the top ten carry 9.5% to 12%. Sequencing input: peripheral blood. The source of this sequence is a woman aged 55 to 70 with COVID-19, enrolled during active disease. The chain couples TRBV6-5 to TRBJ2-3, with 7 bases aligning to TRBD2. The CDR3 nucleotides are TGTGCCAGCAGTCCCGGGACTATCGATACGCAGTATTTT. It translates to CASSPGTIDTQYF.